This T cell receptor beta chain appears in the sequencing data of a study of T cell responses to AZD1222 COVID-19 vaccine. Repertoires were generated with immunoSEQ multiplex PCR, while TCRdb's copy carries only in-frame clones and drops some. Here the sample spans 90,000 to 150,000 clones, around 87% being singletons. The CDR3 is 15 residues long. With 6 bases removed from V and 8 bases from J, the gap between germline ends came to 23 bases. Germline V gene sequence: CDR1 SGHTA, CDR2 FQGNSA. Source: peripheral blood, taken on day 0 of AZD1222 vaccination. J is TRBJ2-7 and V is TRBV7-2; TRBD1 or TRBD2 may be the D gene (5 bases each). The origin of this receptor is an adult in good health. The CDR3 coding sequence is TGTGCCAGCAGTCGACAGCGGAGTACCCTACGGAAGCAGTACTTC. Residues: CASSRQRSTLRKQYF.